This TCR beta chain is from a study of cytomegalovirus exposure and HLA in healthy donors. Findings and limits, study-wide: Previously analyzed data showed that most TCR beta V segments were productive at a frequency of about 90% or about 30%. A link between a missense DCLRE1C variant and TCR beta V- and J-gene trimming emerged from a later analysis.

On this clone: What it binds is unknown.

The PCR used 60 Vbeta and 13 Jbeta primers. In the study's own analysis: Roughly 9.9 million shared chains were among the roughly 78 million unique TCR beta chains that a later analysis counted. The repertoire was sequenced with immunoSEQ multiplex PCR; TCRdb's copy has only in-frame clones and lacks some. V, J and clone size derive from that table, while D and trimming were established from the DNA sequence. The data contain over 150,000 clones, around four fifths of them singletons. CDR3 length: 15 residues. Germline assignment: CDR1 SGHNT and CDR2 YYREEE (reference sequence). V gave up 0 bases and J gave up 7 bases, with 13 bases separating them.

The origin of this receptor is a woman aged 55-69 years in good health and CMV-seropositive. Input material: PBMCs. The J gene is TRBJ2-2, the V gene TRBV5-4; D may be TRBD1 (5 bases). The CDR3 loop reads CASSLVKGQNGELFF. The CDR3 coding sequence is TGTGCCAGCAGCTTGGTTAAGGGGCAGAACGGGGAGCTGTTTTTT.